The sequence of this T cell receptor beta chain was determined in a study of T cells in Graves' hyperthyroidism and ophthalmopathy. V dropped 3 bases and J dropped 0 bases, with 15 bases sitting between them. The CDR3 contains 17 residues. Germline CDR1 MDHEN, CDR2 SYDVKM. General observations from the study: Model-based prediction identified ophthalmopathy a median around 6.7 months prior to its onset.

The table lists this clonotype with many counts. The antigen is not known. Uncontrolled infection, other autoimmune disease, pregnancy or lactation excluded patients. The sample of blood was obtained at first hyperthyroidism diagnosis (before any ophthalmopathy symptoms). Using RNA transcripts as the source, TCR beta CDR3 regions were amplified. The study used the HTBI primer set for a first-round RT-PCR of the TCR CDR3. TCRdb reanalysed the multiplex PCR reads using MiXCR and keeps one entry per CDR3 protein. The profile shows around 340,000 distinct CDR3 sequences, roughly 17% of them singletons. The chain recombines TRBV28 with TRBJ1-5; no reliable D call. This clonotype originated in a woman in her 30s with Graves' hyperthyroidism that later progressed to Graves' ophthalmopathy. Sequencing input: blood. The CDR3 DNA follows: TGTGCCAGCAGTTTCCCCAGGACGGCGGATAGCAATCAGCCCCAGCATTTT. It encodes CASSFPRTADSNQPQHF. The full variable domain, completed using reference TRBV28 and TRBJ1-5, is DVKVTQSSRYLVKRTGEKVFLECVQDMDHENMFWYRQDPGLGLRLIYFSYDVKMKEKGDIPEGYSVSREKKERFSLILESASTNQTSMYLCASSFPRTADSNQPQHFGDGTRLSIL.